This T cell receptor (beta chain) was sequenced in a study of cytomegalovirus exposure and HLA in healthy donors. This CDR3 is built from 16 residues. The J segment lost 3 bases and the V segment lost 0 bases, leaving 5 bases of the junction unmatched. CDR1 is SGDLS and CDR2 is YYNGEE in the germline V gene. The primer mix had 60 Vbeta and 13 Jbeta primers. Produced via immunoSEQ multiplex PCR; TCRdb's table is partial and in-frame only. The table includes roughly 180,000 clones, 79% detected once. The J gene is TRBJ2-2, the V gene TRBV9; 7 bases line up with TRBD1. The source of this sequence is a girl between 5 and 17 years old in good health and CMV-seropositive. Sequencing used PBMCs. In nucleotides, the CDR3 is TGTGCCAGCAGCGTAGGGGACAGACTCTACACCGGGGAGCTGTTTTTT. Its translation: CASSVGDRLYTGELFF.